This T cell receptor (beta chain) stems from a study of blood T cell repertoires in COVID-19. Sequenced by immunoSEQ multiplex PCR; TCRdb stores in-frame clones only, minus some. The top ten hold approximately 10% of the sample, which has 150,000 to 200,000 clones, roughly 80% seen once. V was clipped by 4 bases and J by 3 bases; unmatched bases: 7. Germline assignment: CDR1 MNHEY and CDR2 SMNVEV (reference sequence). The CDR3 spans 16 residues. The rearrangement uses TRBV27 and TRBJ2-3, with 10 positions matching TRBD2. The sequence was obtained from a man aged 50 or older who had recovered from COVID-19. Material for sequencing was PBMCs or T cells enriched from blood (not recorded which). CDR3 amino acids: CASSSASGGVTDTQYF. In DNA form, the CDR3 reads TGTGCCAGCAGTTCTGCAAGCGGGGGGGTAACAGATACGCAGTATTTT.